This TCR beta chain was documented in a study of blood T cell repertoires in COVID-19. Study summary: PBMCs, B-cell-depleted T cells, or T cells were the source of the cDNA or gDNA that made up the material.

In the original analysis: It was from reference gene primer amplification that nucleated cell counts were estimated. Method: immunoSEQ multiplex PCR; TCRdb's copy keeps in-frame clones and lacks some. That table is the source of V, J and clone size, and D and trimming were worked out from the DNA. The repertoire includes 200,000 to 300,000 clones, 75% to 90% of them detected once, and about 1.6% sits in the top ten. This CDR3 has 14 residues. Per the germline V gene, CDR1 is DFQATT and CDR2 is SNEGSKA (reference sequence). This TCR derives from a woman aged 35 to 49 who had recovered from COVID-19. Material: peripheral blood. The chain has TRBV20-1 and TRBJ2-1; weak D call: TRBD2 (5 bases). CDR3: CSASQLASYNEQFF. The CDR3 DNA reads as TGCAGCGCAAGTCAGCTAGCCTCCTACAATGAGCAGTTCTTC.